This T cell receptor beta chain was recovered during a study of CD8+ T cells in alopecia areata. Study details: The investigators scored severity in treated patients by the percentage of affected scalp area.

Study-level points and caveats: Scalp clonality and expanded CD8+ clones among the top 100 were significantly decreased by tofacitinib.

RNA was extracted and reverse transcribed into cDNA as the sequencing template. Sequencing was performed with immunoSEQ multiplex PCR; in TCRdb, only in-frame clones are kept and a portion is missing. The profile shows about 190,000 clones, around three fifths of them singletons. Treatment described: oral pan-JAK inhibitor, 5-10 mg twice daily. As for this clone: Its specificity is not known.

This material consisted of CD4+ T cells sorted from blood, taken around week 49, from a patient treated with tofacitinib. This TCR came from a human donor with alopecia areata.

CDR3 in amino acids: CSVGQGGLYEQYF. The CDR3 region has the DNA TGCAGCGTTGGTCAGGGAGGTCTCTACGAGCAGTACTTC. This chain links TRBV29-1 with TRBJ2-7, with D perhaps TRBD2 (6 bases). The CDR3 consists of 13 residues. The germline V gene has CDR1 SQVTM and CDR2 ANQGSEA. V was cut by 4 bases and J by 3 bases, with 13 bases left in between.